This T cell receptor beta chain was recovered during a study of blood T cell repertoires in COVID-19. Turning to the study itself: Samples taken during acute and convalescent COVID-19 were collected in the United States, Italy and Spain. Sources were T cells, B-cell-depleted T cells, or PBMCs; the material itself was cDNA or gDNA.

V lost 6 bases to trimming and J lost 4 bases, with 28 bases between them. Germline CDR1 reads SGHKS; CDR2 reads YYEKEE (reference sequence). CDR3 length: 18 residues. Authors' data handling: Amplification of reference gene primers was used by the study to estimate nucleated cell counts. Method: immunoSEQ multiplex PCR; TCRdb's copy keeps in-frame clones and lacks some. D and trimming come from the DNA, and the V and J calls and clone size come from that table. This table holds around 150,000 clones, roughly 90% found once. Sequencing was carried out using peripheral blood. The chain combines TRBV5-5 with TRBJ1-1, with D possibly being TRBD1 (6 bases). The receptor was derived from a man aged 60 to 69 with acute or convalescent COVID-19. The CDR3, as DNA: TGTGCCAGCACCACCCGGGGGGGCAGGAACGTTTGGGGCACTGAAGCTTTCTTT. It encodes CASTTRGGRNVWGTEAFF.